Presented here are 21 T cell receptor beta chains from one specimen sequenced in a study of identical twins. A single record per CDR3 protein comes from TCRdb applying MiXCR to the 5' RACE reads. Of around 340,000 distinct CDR3 sequences in the sample, approximately 13% were seen once. These data were also reused for a study on yellow fever vaccine responses in identical twins.

Sequencing was carried out using CD8+ T cells sorted from blood. The source of these receptors is a woman aged 18 to 35 in good health.

In its sample, this clonotype was seen a few times. This chain uses TRBV12-3 or TRBV12-4 with TRBJ2-1, with D unresolved. V was clipped by 5 bases and J by 9 bases, with 11 bases between them. The CDR3 is 12 residues long. The CDR3 region is CASSPSLAEQFF. The DNA of the CDR3 is TGTGCCAGCAGTCCTTCTTTGGCTGAGCAGTTCTTC.

This clonotype appeared a few times. This sequence joins TRBV6-5 and TRBJ2-1; tentatively, D is TRBD1 (5 bases). Trimming cost V 3 bases and J 7 bases, with 28 bases left between them. Germline V gene data show CDR1 as MNHEY and CDR2 as SVGAGI. The CDR3 length is 19 residues. The chain's CDR3 is CASSYGVLVRGTTVNEQFF. CDR3 DNA sequence: TGTGCCAGCAGTTATGGAGTATTAGTTAGGGGCACTACCGTGAATGAGCAGTTCTTC.

This clonotype was detected ten times or more. The V gene is TRBV27, the J gene TRBJ2-7, with a possible D match to TRBD1 (6 bases). CDR3 length equals 16 residues. Germline lookup yields CDR1 MNHEY and CDR2 SMNVEV (reference sequence). V was clipped by 4 bases and J by 4 bases, with 20 bases between them. CDR3 loop: CASSSHLDRLEYEQYF. The CDR3 DNA sequence: TGTGCCAGCAGTTCCCATTTAGACAGGTTAGAGTACGAGCAGTACTTC.

This clonotype was counted only a few times. The V call is TRBV24-1, the J call TRBJ2-3; 7 bases align to TRBD1. From germline, CDR1 is KGHDR and CDR2 SFDVKD. The CDR3 spans 15 residues. Trimming cost V 4 bases and J 5 bases; bases outside gene matches: 8. CDR3: CATSEPRGPVDTQYF. Written as DNA, the CDR3 is TGTGCCACCAGTGAGCCTAGGGGGCCGGTAGATACGCAGTATTTT.

This clonotype was seen repeatedly, ten times or more. V and J are TRBV3-1 and TRBJ2-4; 12 bases map to TRBD2. V dropped 4 bases and J dropped 7; count of bases not matched to a gene: 8. The CDR3 length is 16 residues. Per the germline V gene, CDR1 is LGHDT and CDR2 is YNNKEL (reference sequence). The CDR3 DNA reads TGTGCCAGCAGCCCCCGACTAGCGGGAGAGTTGAACATTCAGTACTTC. As protein: CASSPRLAGELNIQYF.

This clonotype came up a few times. The chain carries TRBV12-3 or TRBV12-4 and TRBJ2-7; D is unresolved. Trimming took 6 bases from V and 1 from J, leaving 7 bases between them. The CDR3 covers 12 residues. As DNA, the CDR3 is TGTGCCAGCAGATCGACGTCCTACGAGCAGTACTTC. As protein: CASRSTSYEQYF.

This clonotype has a count of ten or more. This chain connects TRBV5-1 to TRBJ2-3, with 10 bases identical to TRBD2. Trimming removed 5 bases from V and 4 bases from J; junction bases left unmatched: 7. The CDR3 sequence is 15 residues long. Germline assignment: CDR1 SGHRS and CDR2 YFSETQ. The CDR3 spells CASRAPGTSADTQYF. Here the CDR3 DNA reads TGCGCCAGCAGGGCTCCCGGGACTAGCGCAGATACGCAGTATTTT.

This rearrangement joins TRBV2 to TRBJ2-1; tentatively, D is TRBD2 (6 bases). V lost 6 bases and J lost 5, with 14 bases in between. The length of the CDR3 is 14 residues. Per germline, CDR1 SNHLY and CDR2 FYNNEI. The CDR3 nucleotides are TGTGCCAGCAGGGACGGGGACTTTAACAATGAGCAGTTCTTC. Translated: CASRDGDFNNEQFF.

J is TRBJ2-5 and V is TRBV20-1; D is possibly TRBD1 (5 bases). The V gene's germline CDR1 is DFQATT and CDR2 SNEGSKA (reference sequence). This CDR3 comprises 14 residues. V dropped 1 base and J dropped 3 bases, with 12 bases sitting between them. CDR3 in DNA: TGCAGTGCTAGAGTGCAGACAGCCAAAGAGACCCAGTACTTC. Residues: CSARVQTAKETQYF.

This clonotype was observed a handful of times. The chain carries TRBV7-9 and TRBJ2-7, with TRBD1 identical over 7 bases. The V and J ends lost 4 bases and 1 base, in that order; junction bases with no gene match: 1. This CDR3 comprises 13 residues. CDR1 and CDR2 (germline): SEHNR, FQNEAQ (reference sequence). The CDR3 region is CASSSTGSYEQYF. The CDR3 nucleotides read TGTGCCAGCAGCTCGACAGGGTCCTACGAGCAGTACTTC.

This chain joins TRBV6-5 and TRBJ1-1; a weak D match, TRBD1 (5 bases). The CDR3 is 16 residues long. Germline V gene data show CDR1 as MNHEY and CDR2 as SVGAGI. V lost 3 bases and J lost 0, with 14 bases in between. The CDR3 nucleotides read TGTGCCAGCAGTTATGGAACAGGACCCATGAACACTGAAGCTTTCTTT. Translating it yields CASSYGTGPMNTEAFF.

V gene TRBV12-3 or TRBV12-4 combines with J gene TRBJ2-7, with D uncertain. The ends were cut back, 4 bases at V and 3 bases at J, with 7 bases in the middle. The CDR3 consists of 12 residues. CDR3 amino acids: CASSSTHYEQYF. The CDR3 region has the DNA TGTGCCAGCAGTTCGACCCACTACGAGCAGTACTTC.

This chain joins TRBV12-3 or TRBV12-4 and TRBJ1-2; D call uncertain. This CDR3 comprises 13 residues. V lost 1 base to trimming and J lost 4 bases, with 7 bases between them. The CDR3 loop reads CASSLGLGYGYTF. The CDR3, as DNA: TGTGCCAGCAGTTTAGGCCTGGGCTATGGCTACACCTTC.

Concerning this clonotype: Germline and junction disagree at one end, which may indicate a read error. CDR3 sequence (DNA): TGTGCCAGCAGCCAAGATAGCGCCCCGGTGTCCTACAATGAGCAGTTATTC. Protein: CASSQDSAPVSYNEQLF. The V call is TRBV7-8, the J call TRBJ2-1, with a possible D match to TRBD2 (5 bases). Germline CDR1 and CDR2: SGHVS and FQNEAQ. The CDR3 runs 17 residues.

This clonotype was seen more than once but under ten times. The rearrangement joins TRBV5-5 to TRBJ2-7; D could derive from TRBD1 or TRBD2 (6 bases each). The CDR3 loop spans 15 amino acids. The V and J ends lost 5 bases and 5 bases respectively, with 20 bases between them. Germline-derived CDR1 and CDR2 are SGHKS and YYEKEE (reference sequence). In DNA, the CDR3 is TGTGCCAGCAGAACCCAGGAGGGGGGTCTAAACGAGCAGTACTTC. This codes for CASRTQEGGLNEQYF.

The rearrangement joins TRBV7-9 to TRBJ2-1; D is unresolved. The CDR3 totals 14 residues. Trimming took off 4 bases at V and 3 bases at J, with 10 bases between the two ends. The V gene's germline CDR1 is SEHNR and CDR2 FQNEAQ (reference sequence). CDR3 sequence: CASSWVGIYNEQFF. CDR3 in DNA: TGTGCCAGCAGCTGGGTAGGGATCTACAATGAGCAGTTCTTC.

This clonotype was recorded at least ten times. This chain links TRBV5-6 with TRBJ1-6; the match to TRBD1 covers 9 bases. V was pared by 3 bases and J by 8 bases, with 9 bases of the junction left unmatched. Germline CDR1 SGHDT, CDR2 YYEEEE. The CDR3 spans 16 residues. CDR3 DNA: TGTGCCAGCAGCTCCCCCGGGACAGGGAATTATTCACCCCTCCACTTT. Translated: CASSSPGTGNYSPLHF. The full variable domain, rest sourced from reference TRBV5-6 and TRBJ1-6, is DAGVTQSPTHLIKTRGQQVTLRCSPKSGHDTVSWYQQALGQGPQFIFQYYEEEERQRGNFPDRFSGHQFPNYSSELNVNALLLGDSALYLCASSSPGTGNYSPLHFGNGTRLTVT.

The chain carries TRBV11-2 and TRBJ2-1, with a weak D call TRBD1 (6 bases). The germline CDR1 and CDR2 sequences are SGHAT and FQNNGV. The germline V and J ends were trimmed by 5 bases and 9 bases, with 20 bases remaining between them. This CDR3 is built from 15 residues. For the CDR3, the DNA is TGTGCCAGCAGCAACAGGGACCCATTAGCCAGTGAGCAGTTCTTC. It encodes CASSNRDPLASEQFF.

The rearrangement joins TRBV6-1 to TRBJ2-1; 8 bases match TRBD1. The CDR3 extends over 17 amino acids. CDR1 MNHNS and CDR2 SASEGT come from the germline V gene. Trimming removed 6 bases from V and 4 bases from J; junction bases left unmatched: 14. The CDR3 here is CASRGETQGELYNEQFF. CDR3 DNA: TGTGCCAGCAGGGGCGAGACACAGGGGGAATTATACAATGAGCAGTTCTTC.

This clonotype occurred a few times. The chain links TRBV20-1 to TRBJ1-2, with D maybe TRBD1 (5 bases). With 0 bases removed from V and 0 bases from J, the gap between germline ends came to 11 bases. Germline loops: CDR1 DFQATT, CDR2 SNEGSKA (reference sequence). CDR3 length: 15 residues. CDR3 loop: CSARDQSGSNYGYTF. The CDR3 DNA sequence: TGCAGTGCTAGAGATCAGTCAGGGTCTAACTATGGCTACACCTTC.

The chain recombines TRBV25-1 with TRBJ2-7; D could derive from TRBD1 or TRBD2 (7 bases each). The CDR3 contains 15 residues. Between the trimmed V and J ends, which lost 6 bases and 1 base, there was a span of 16 bases. Germline loops: CDR1 MGHDK, CDR2 SYGVNS. CDR3: CASRGGQGVSYEQYF. In DNA form, the CDR3 reads TGTGCCAGCAGGGGGGGGCAGGGGGTTTCCTACGAGCAGTACTTC.